This TCR beta chain was sequenced in a study of T cell responses to AZD1222 COVID-19 vaccine. The repertoire was sequenced with immunoSEQ multiplex PCR; TCRdb's copy has only in-frame clones and lacks some. The data show approximately 19,000 clones, roughly 81% seen once. From germline, CDR1 is MNHEY and CDR2 SVGAGI. This CDR3 contains 13 residues. V was shortened by 4 bases and J by 3 bases, with 9 bases between the two germline ends. The V and J genes are TRBV6-5 and TRBJ2-5; D might be TRBD1 (6 bases). The clonotype comes from an adult who received the AZD1222 COVID-19 vaccine. Specimen: peripheral blood, collected 28 days after the second AZD1222 dose. The CDR3 DNA follows: TGTGCCAGCAGTTCCCCAGGGGAAGAGACCCAGTACTTC. Its translation is CASSSPGEETQYF.